Listed below are T cell receptor beta chains from one sample, sequenced in a study of response to subunit inactivated influenza vaccine. TCRdb itself ran the RT-PCR reads through MiXCR, one entry per CDR3 protein. This table has 550,000 to 650,000 distinct CDR3 sequences, roughly 10% appearing once. Sequenced here: PBMCs from blood, sampled on the day of vaccination. These receptors came from a man in his forties or fifties who received an inactivated influenza vaccine. The CDR3 runs from the conserved cysteine through the conserved F or W. The D gene is left open where the match is weak. Part of the rows lack a size; the others show once, few, many or a class for expanded clones.

D | J | V | size | length | DNA | CDR3
NA | TRBJ2-1 | TRBV6-2/TRBV6-3 | many | 13 | TGTGCCAGCACTCGGGACGGCTGGAATGAGCAGTTCTTC | CASTRDGWNEQFF
NA | TRBJ2-6 | TRBV27 | few | 14 | TGTGCCAGCAGTTTTAGGACCGGGGCCAACGTCCTGACTTTC | CASSFRTGANVLTF
NA | TRBJ2-2 | TRBV29-1 | once | 21 | TGCAGCGTTGAAGAGGGACGGAGCCTGCCGTGGTCTAGCGTCAACACCGGGGAGCTGTTTTTT | CSVEEGRSLPWSSVNTGELFF
TRBD2 | TRBJ2-3 | TRBV6-1 | NA | 15 | TGTGCCAGCAGTAGACTAGCGGGGGAGACAGATACGCAGTATTTT | CASSRLAGETDTQYF
NA | TRBJ2-3 | TRBV27 | few | 15 | TGTGCCAGCAGTTTAGAAAGCAGACCGAGAGATACGCAGTATTTT | CASSLESRPRDTQYF
NA | TRBJ1-2 | TRBV18 | NA | 13 | TGTGCCAGCTCCCTGACAGCACGCTATGGCTACACCTTC | CASSLTARYGYTF
TRBD2 | TRBJ2-1 | TRBV5-6 | NA | 17 | TGTGCCAGCAGCCCAATTTCCGGGACTAGCGGTCACAATGAGCAGTTCTTC | CASSPISGTSGHNEQFF
NA | TRBJ2-5 | TRBV7-2 | few | 14 | TGTGCCAGCAGCCCCTCGTCCCGGGGAGAGACCCAGTACTTC | CASSPSSRGETQYF
NA | TRBJ2-7 | TRBV13 | NA | 13 | TGTGCCAGCAGCTTAGTAGGGGCGGGCGAGCAGTACTTC | CASSLVGAGEQYF
NA | TRBJ1-2 | TRBV6-1 | few | 14 | TGTGCCAGCAGTGTAAGGCAGACTTACTATGGCTACACCTTC | CASSVRQTYYGYTF
NA | TRBJ1-1 | TRBV5-1 | NA | 14 | TGCGCCAGCAGCTTGGCGGTTGCAGGGTCTGAAGCTTTCTTT | CASSLAVAGSEAFF
NA | TRBJ2-1 | TRBV9 | few | 14 | TGTGCCAGCAGCGTAGCCGGGGGAGTAAATGAGCAGTTCTTC | CASSVAGGVNEQFF
TRBD2 | TRBJ2-4 | TRBV4-3 | NA | 16 | TGCGCCAGCAGCCAAGATTTGTTGCGGGGGTTGAACATTCAGTACTTC | CASSQDLLRGLNIQYF
NA | TRBJ2-5 | TRBV29-1 | medium-sized | 10 | TGCAGCGTTGTATTCGAGACCCAGTACTTC | CSVVFETQYF
TRBD1 | TRBJ2-1 | TRBV7-8 | NA | 15 | TGTGCCAGCAGCTGGAGACAGGGAGACTACAATGAGCAGTTCTTC | CASSWRQGDYNEQFF
TRBD2 | TRBJ2-1 | TRBV14 | NA | 20 | TGTGCCAGCAGCCCTGGGTTTGGGACTAGCGGGGGGGCCATCTACAATGAGCAGTTCTTC | CASSPGFGTSGGAIYNEQFF
NA | TRBJ1-1 | TRBV12-3/TRBV12-4 | few | 18 | TGTGCCAGCAGTTTAGTAGAGGTCTGGACAGACATGAACACTGAAGCTTTCTTT | CASSLVEVWTDMNTEAFF
NA | TRBJ2-7 | TRBV29-1 | many | 12 | TGCAGCGTTACCGGGACGACGAGGGAGCAGTACTTC | CSVTGTTREQYF
NA | TRBJ2-4 | TRBV7-9 | few | 15 | TGTGCCAGCTCTGCGGGCCTGAACGTCGAAAACATTCAGTACTTC | CASSAGLNVENIQYF
NA | TRBJ2-7 | TRBV20-1 | NA | 11 | TGCAGTGCTCCTACCGCACTGAAGCAGTACTTC | CSAPTALKQYF
NA | TRBJ2-7 | TRBV27 | few | 15 | TGTGCCAGCAGTCCGGGACGGCGAAGCTCCTACGAGCAGTACTTC | CASSPGRRSSYEQYF
TRBD2 | TRBJ2-5 | TRBV29-1 | NA | 12 | TGCAGCGTTGAGGCTAGCGGCTGGGCCCAGTACTTC | CSVEASGWAQYF
NA | TRBJ1-6 | TRBV29-1 | few | 13 | TGCAGCGTTCTGGAGTTGTGGAATTCACCCCTCCACTTT | CSVLELWNSPLHF
NA | TRBJ2-3 | TRBV3-1 | few | 15 | TGTGCCAGCAGCCAGGGGGCCACTAGCACAGATACGCAGTATTTT | CASSQGATSTDTQYF
NA | TRBJ2-3 | TRBV7-9 | NA | 12 | TGTGCCAGCAGCCCCCCCTCGGGTACGCAGTATTTT | CASSPPSGTQYF
NA | TRBJ1-2 | TRBV29-1 | NA | 13 | TGCAGCGCCCGGAGAGGGGGAAAGGGTGGCTACACCTTC | CSARRGGKGGYTF
TRBD2 | TRBJ2-3 | TRBV20-1 | NA | 15 | TGCAGTGCCAAAGTAGCGGGAGGGAGCACAGATACGCAGTATTTT | CSAKVAGGSTDTQYF
TRBD1 | TRBJ2-1 | TRBV25-1 | NA | 16 | TGTGCCAGCAGGAACGCCGGGACAGGGGGGTACAATGAGCAGTTCTTC | CASRNAGTGGYNEQFF
NA | TRBJ2-3 | TRBV20-1 | many | 14 | TGCAGTGCTAGTGACAGGAGGGGCACAGATACGCAGTATTTT | CSASDRRGTDTQYF
NA | TRBJ1-4 | TRBV5-5 | few | 15 | TGTGCCAGCAGCTGGACAGTCGCAACTAATGAAAAACTGTTTTTT | CASSWTVATNEKLFF
TRBD2 | TRBJ2-3 | TRBV28 | few | 17 | TGTGCCAGCCGCCCCCCCCCGGCTAGCGGGAGCACAGATACGCAGTATTTT | CASRPPPASGSTDTQYF
NA | TRBJ2-7 | TRBV5-5 | few | 15 | TGTGCCAGCAGCTTGTCCCAGGATCCTGCCTACGAGCAGTACTTC | CASSLSQDPAYEQYF
NA | TRBJ2-6 | TRBV28 | many | 15 | TGTGCCAGCAGTTTTGTGTTATCTGGGGCCAACGTCCTGACTTTC | CASSFVLSGANVLTF
NA | TRBJ2-7 | TRBV20-1 | many | 14 | TGCAGTGCCCCCTCCCCAGGGGGGTTCGACGAGCAGTACTTC | CSAPSPGGFDEQYF
TRBD2 | TRBJ2-1 | TRBV20-1 | NA | 15 | TGCAGTGCTAGGGACCAGCGGGGGGGCTCCAATGAGCAGTTCTTC | CSARDQRGGSNEQFF
NA | TRBJ2-7 | TRBV3-1 | few | 15 | TGTGCCAGCAGCCAAGTAGCGTGGTCTGTCTACGAGCAGTACTTC | CASSQVAWSVYEQYF
TRBD1 | TRBJ2-7 | TRBV10-3 | few | 14 | TGTGCCATCAAACTTGGGACAGGGGACTACGAGCAGTACTTC | CAIKLGTGDYEQYF
NA | TRBJ2-1 | TRBV6-2/TRBV6-3 | few | 12 | TGTGCCACCCGCCCGGGTTACAATGAGCAGTTCTTC | CATRPGYNEQFF
NA | TRBJ2-1 | TRBV7-3 | NA | 14 | TGTGCCAGCAGCTTAACTAATTCCTACAATGAGCAGTTCTTC | CASSLTNSYNEQFF
TRBD2 | TRBJ2-3 | TRBV30 | NA | 14 | TGTGCCTGGATAGCGGGTCTAAACACAGATACGCAGTATTTT | CAWIAGLNTDTQYF
TRBD2 | TRBJ2-1 | TRBV7-9 | few | 17 | TGTGCCAGCAGCGCTATTAAGCGGGAGGGCCTCGGCAATGAGCAGTTCTTC | CASSAIKREGLGNEQFF
NA | TRBJ2-7 | TRBV6-1 | few | 13 | TGTGCCAGCAGTGACAGGGAGTCCTACGAGCAGTACTTC | CASSDRESYEQYF
NA | TRBJ2-1 | TRBV20-1 | few | 12 | TGCAGTGCTTACGACCTAGGAAATGAGCAGTTCTTC | CSAYDLGNEQFF
TRBD1 | TRBJ2-4 | TRBV4-3 | few | 16 | TGCGCCAGCAGCCAAACCGGGACAGGAATCAAAAACATTCAGTACTTC | CASSQTGTGIKNIQYF
NA | TRBJ1-4 | TRBV7-2 | NA | 15 | TGTGCCAGCAGCGAAGCCGGGACAAGATACGAAAAACTGTTTTTT | CASSEAGTRYEKLFF
TRBD1 | TRBJ1-4 | TRBV15 | NA | 15 | TGTGCCACCAGCAGAGATGCAGGGGGCGGTGAAAAACTGTTTTTT | CATSRDAGGGEKLFF
TRBD1 | TRBJ1-1 | TRBV5-1 | NA | 14 | TGCGCCAGCAGCCCACGGACAGGCGGGACTGAAGCTTTCTTT | CASSPRTGGTEAFF
TRBD1 | TRBJ2-1 | TRBV6-5 | few | 12 | TGTGCCAGCAGTGGACAGGGAGAAGAGCAGTTCTTC | CASSGQGEEQFF
TRBD2 | TRBJ2-5 | TRBV5-1 | NA | 16 | TGCGCCAGCAGCTGGGGTACTAGCGGGGCTCAAGAGACCCAGTACTTC | CASSWGTSGAQETQYF
NA | TRBJ1-5 | TRBV12-3/TRBV12-4 | many | 14 | TGTGCCAGCAGTTTTGGGGGCTCCAATCAGCCCCAGCATTTT | CASSFGGSNQPQHF
NA | TRBJ2-5 | TRBV12-3/TRBV12-4 | NA | 14 | TGTTCCAGCAGGGCCCCAGGGGGGAGGGAGACCCAGTACTTC | CSSRAPGGRETQYF
NA | TRBJ2-1 | TRBV7-2 | few | 14 | TGTGCCAGCAGCTTACCAGGGACTTCGAATGAGCAGTTCTTC | CASSLPGTSNEQFF
TRBD2 | TRBJ2-1 | TRBV15 | NA | 16 | TGTGCCACCAGCAGAGAGGGAGGGAACGCCTACAATGAGCAGTTCTTC | CATSREGGNAYNEQFF
NA | TRBJ1-5 | TRBV24-1 | NA | 19 | TGTGCCACCAGTGATTCCCGAAGTGGAAGAGGGGTCAGCAATCAGCCCCAGCATTTT | CATSDSRSGRGVSNQPQHF
NA | TRBJ1-1 | TRBV12-3/TRBV12-4 | many | 11 | TGTGCCAGCAGTTTCTACACTGAAGCTTTCTTT | CASSFYTEAFF